The 26 T cell receptor beta chains below were found in one sample sequenced in a study of T cell responses to AZD1222 COVID-19 vaccine. Sequencing was performed with immunoSEQ multiplex PCR; in TCRdb, only in-frame clones are kept and a portion is missing. Of about 120,000 clones listed, roughly 90% are singletons. The material sequenced was peripheral blood, taken 28 days after the second AZD1222 dose. Receptors originate from an adult who received the AZD1222 COVID-19 vaccine.

This sequence joins TRBV7-2 and TRBJ2-1; the match to TRBD2 covers 11 bases. V was clipped by 1 base and J by 1 base; unmatched bases: 3. The CDR3 spans 17 residues. Germline assignment: CDR1 SGHTA and CDR2 FQGNSA. The DNA of the CDR3 is TGTGCCAGCAGCTTAGGCCCTAGCGGGGGGTCCTACAATGAGCAGTTCTTC. It yields the protein CASSLGPSGGSYNEQFF.

The gene calls are TRBV19 and TRBJ1-4; 10 nucleotides align to TRBD1. Trimming at V came to 9 bases and at J to 7 bases, leaving 5 bases not matched to a gene. There are 13 residues in the CDR3. Germline CDR1 and CDR2: LNHDA and SQIVND (reference sequence). CDR3 sequence (DNA): TGTGCCAGCAGGGACAGGGGCAGTGAAAAACTGTTTTTT. Protein sequence: CASRDRGSEKLFF.

V and J are TRBV11-2 and TRBJ2-3, with D unclear. This CDR3 is 15 amino acids long. With 3 bases removed from V and 0 bases from J, the gap between germline ends came to 10 bases. The germline V gene has CDR1 SGHAT and CDR2 FQNNGV. The CDR3 reads CASSFFRRSTDTQYF. Here the CDR3 DNA reads TGTGCCAGCAGCTTCTTTCGAAGAAGCACAGATACGCAGTATTTT.

Here the CDR3 reads CASSPTPGQYSEAFF. The DNA of the CDR3 is TGTGCCAGCAGTCCGACTCCGGGACAGTACTCTGAAGCTTTCTTT. J is TRBJ1-1 and V is TRBV6-2 or TRBV6-3; TRBD1 matches at 7 bases. Germline CDR1 is MNHEY and CDR2 is SVGEGT. With 5 bases clipped from V and 6 bases from J, the junction kept 12 bases outside the gene matches. This CDR3 region has 15 residues.

The genes are TRBV6-6 and TRBJ1-6; D might be TRBD1 (5 bases). This CDR3 spans 16 amino acids. V gave up 5 bases and J gave up 7 bases, with 18 bases separating them. Germline assignment: CDR1 MNHNY and CDR2 SVGAGI (reference sequence). Written as DNA, the CDR3 is TGTGCCAGCAGTCCAACCGGGACGGGGGAAAATTCACCCCTCCACTTT. Its translation is CASSPTGTGENSPLHF.

This clone has more than one count but fewer than ten. This sequence joins TRBV27 and TRBJ1-2; TRBD1 agrees at 7 bases. The V gene end was trimmed by 5 bases and the J gene end by 4 bases; junction bases not matched to a gene: 7. CDR1 MNHEY and CDR2 SMNVEV come from the germline V gene (reference sequence). CDR3 size: 14 residues. The CDR3 region is CASSPNRDSYGYTF. The CDR3 coding sequence is TGTGCCAGCAGTCCGAACCGGGACAGCTATGGCTACACCTTC.

V is TRBV11-2 and J is TRBJ1-2; D is undetermined. V lost 8 bases and J 4 bases, leaving 11 bases between the germline ends. This CDR3 contains 12 residues. Germline assignment: CDR1 SGHAT and CDR2 FQNNGV. The CDR3 loop reads CASGLGSYGYTF. CDR3 coding DNA: TGTGCCAGCGGATTGGGGTCCTATGGCTACACCTTC.

As to this clone: An end of the junction differs from the germline gene, which may be a read error. The chain joins TRBV5-1 to TRBJ1-2, with D possibly matching TRBD1 (5 bases). This CDR3 has 11 amino acids. Germline CDR1 and CDR2: SGHRS and YFSETQ. CDR3 in DNA: TGCGCCAGCAGCTCCCCCGCAGGGCGATCCTTC. Its translation: CASSSPAGRSF.

V and J are TRBV7-9 and TRBJ1-4; 8 nucleotides align to TRBD1. J gave up 7 bases and V 0 bases, and 7 bases lay outside the gene matches. CDR3 size: 16 residues. Germline CDR1 is SEHNR and CDR2 is FQNEAQ (reference sequence). The CDR3 protein is CASSLARGLPREKLFF. The DNA of the CDR3 is TGTGCCAGCAGCTTAGCCAGGGGGCTCCCTCGTGAAAAACTGTTTTTT.

V usage is TRBV4-1 and J usage is TRBJ1-2; D may be TRBD1 (5 bases). This CDR3 comprises 16 residues. CDR1 is MGHRA, CDR2 YSYEKL, per germline. Trimming pared 0 bases from V and 5 bases from J, leaving 16 bases between. CDR3 sequence (DNA): TGCGCCAGCAGCCAAGATGAGACAACAGGAAATTATGGCTACACCTTC. It specifies CASSQDETTGNYGYTF.

The V call is TRBV29-1, the J call TRBJ1-2, with D hard to call. The germline CDR1 and CDR2 sequences are SQVTM and ANQGSEA. V was clipped by 1 base and J by 10 bases, with 7 bases between them. The CDR3 has 10 residues. This chain's CDR3 is CSVEAGDYTF. The CDR3 coding sequence is TGCAGCGTTGAAGCGGGAGACTACACCTTC.

V and J are TRBV28 and TRBJ1-1, with D unclear. This CDR3 spans 13 amino acids. Trimming removed 3 bases from V and 0 bases from J, with 5 bases in between. The germline gives CDR1 MDHEN, CDR2 SYDVKM. The CDR3: CASSFEVNTEAFF. The CDR3 bases are TGTGCCAGCAGTTTTGAGGTGAACACTGAAGCTTTCTTT.

The chain uses TRBV27 and TRBJ2-2; D ambiguous. Germline V gene lookup returns CDR1 MNHEY and CDR2 SMNVEV (reference sequence). V gave up 6 bases and J gave up 4 bases, with 18 bases separating them. The CDR3 totals 16 residues. In DNA, the CDR3 is TGTGCCAGCAGCAGTTTCAGCCACTCGAGCACCGGGGAGCTGTTTTTT. This encodes CASSSFSHSSTGELFF.

The rearrangement joins TRBV7-3 to TRBJ2-1, with a weak D call TRBD1 (5 bases). V lost 3 bases and J lost 3, with 12 bases in between. Looked up from germline, CDR1 is SGHTA and CDR2 is FQGTGA. There are 15 residues in the CDR3. The CDR3 DNA reads TGTGCCAGCAGCTTTGGAGCAGGGCGCTACAATGAGCAGTTCTTC. Translating it yields CASSFGAGRYNEQFF.

The chain is built from TRBV14 and TRBJ1-1, with D unresolved. The V end lost 3 bases, the J end lost 0 bases, and 5 bases lay between the germline ends. CDR3 size: 13 residues. Looked up from germline, CDR1 is SGHDN and CDR2 is FVKESK. The CDR3 region has the DNA TGTGCCAGCAGCCAGGTCATGAACACTGAAGCTTTCTTT. This sequence encodes CASSQVMNTEAFF.

This CDR3 reads CASSLRSGANTGELFF. Here the CDR3 DNA reads TGTGCCAGCAGCTTGAGGTCCGGCGCGAACACCGGGGAGCTGTTTTTT. This sequence joins TRBV7-6 and TRBJ2-2, with D hard to call. V lost 3 bases to trimming and J lost 0 bases, with 11 bases between them. The CDR3 runs 16 residues. CDR1 is SGHVS, CDR2 FNYEAQ, per germline.

This clone was seen just once. J is TRBJ1-2 and V is TRBV15; no clear D gene. In germline, CDR1 is LNHNV, CDR2 YYDKDF (reference sequence). The CDR3 sequence is 12 residues long. The V end lost 0 bases, the J end lost 4 bases, and 3 bases lay between the germline ends. The CDR3 loop reads CATSRDLYGYTF. The CDR3 nucleotides are TGTGCCACCAGCAGAGATCTCTATGGCTACACCTTC. The complete variable domain, with remaining parts taken from reference TRBV15 and TRBJ1-2, reads DAMVIQNPRYQVTQFGKPVTLSCSQTLNHNVMYWYQQKSSQAPKLLFHYYDKDFNNEADTPDNFQSRRPNTSFCFLDIRSPGLGDTAMYLCATSRDLYGYTFGSGTRLTVV.

The V call is TRBV27, the J call TRBJ1-4; possible D gene TRBD1, 6 bases. The V gene's germline CDR1 is MNHEY and CDR2 SMNVEV (reference sequence). The CDR3 contains 16 residues. Trimming pared 6 bases from V and 5 bases from J, leaving 19 bases between. DNA for the CDR3: TGTGCCAGCAGCCGGGGAGTAGTGGGGGCCAATGAAAAACTGTTTTTT. Translation gives CASSRGVVGANEKLFF.

This chain's CDR3 is CVRSLKEGDSNQPQHF. The DNA of the CDR3 is TGTGTCAGAAGCTTAAAAGAAGGGGATAGCAATCAGCCCCAGCATTTT. The chain has TRBV7-5 and TRBJ1-5; no check of the table's D call, TRBD1, against the DNA was made. TRBV7-5 is assigned pseudogene status. This CDR3 is built from 16 residues.

The chain combines TRBV5-1 with TRBJ2-5; tentatively, D is TRBD1 or TRBD2 (5 bases each). This CDR3 comprises 15 residues. Per germline, CDR1 SGHRS and CDR2 YFSETQ. V was trimmed by 0 bases and J by 2 bases, leaving 11 bases between them. The CDR3 reads CASSLVAGSQETQYF. CDR3 nucleotide sequence: TGCGCCAGCAGCTTGGTGGCAGGGAGTCAAGAGACCCAGTACTTC. The variable domain in full, completed from reference TRBV5-1 and TRBJ2-5, reads KAGVTQTPRYLIKTRGQQVTLSCSPISGHRSVSWYQQTPGQGLQFLFEYFSETQRNKGNFPGRFSGRQFSNSRSEMNVSTLELGDSALYLCASSLVAGSQETQYFGPGTRLLVL.

The chain couples TRBV2 to TRBJ1-5, with a weak D call TRBD1 (5 bases). Trimming removed 4 bases at V and 5 bases at J, with 12 bases between. Germline CDR1 and CDR2: SNHLY and FYNNEI. The CDR3 loop spans 14 amino acids. CDR3 amino acids: CASSGSGGYQPQHF. The CDR3 DNA follows: TGTGCCAGCAGTGGAAGTGGGGGATATCAGCCCCAGCATTTT.

The CDR3 protein is CASSLQVNEQFF. The DNA for the CDR3 is TGTGCCAGCAGCCTACAAGTCAATGAGCAGTTCTTC. This chain connects TRBV11-3 to TRBJ2-1; D ambiguous. The V and J ends lost 5 bases and 6 bases respectively, with 8 bases between them. This CDR3 has 12 residues. CDR1 and CDR2 (germline): SGHNT, YENEEA.

The V call is TRBV11-3, the J call TRBJ2-2; D is possibly TRBD1 (6 bases). The CDR3 is 15 residues long. The germline V and J ends were trimmed by 5 bases and 2 bases, with 12 bases remaining between them. Germline values: CDR1 SGHNT, CDR2 YENEEA. CDR3 DNA: TGTGCCAGCAGCCCCGGGACAATTAACACCGGGGAGCTGTTTTTT. This encodes CASSPGTINTGELFF.

This chain joins TRBV7-2 and TRBJ2-7; a possible D gene is TRBD1 (5 bases). The CDR3 extends over 15 amino acids. Germline V gene sequence: CDR1 SGHTA, CDR2 FQGNSA. With 5 bases removed from V and 6 bases from J, the gap between germline ends came to 20 bases. The CDR3 DNA sequence: TGTGCCAGCAGCCTCCTCGGGCAGGGTGGGTCCGAGCAGTACTTC. This codes for CASSLLGQGGSEQYF.

CDR3 loop: CAARSYNSPLHF. As DNA, the CDR3 is TGTGCCGCCCGCTCCTATAATTCACCCCTCCACTTT. V is TRBV6-6 and J is TRBJ1-6; no clear D gene. Per the germline V gene, CDR1 is MNHNY and CDR2 is SVGAGI (reference sequence). The CDR3 extends over 12 amino acids. V gave up 11 bases and J gave up 0 bases, with 5 bases separating them.

The chain recombines TRBV9 with TRBJ1-6; TRBD1 might be the D (5 bases). V was clipped by 3 bases and J by 10 bases, with 11 bases between them. The CDR3 extends over 13 amino acids. CDR1 and CDR2 (germline): SGDLS, YYNGEE. This CDR3 is CASSEGRGSPLHF. The CDR3 bases are TGTGCCAGCAGCGAAGGAAGGGGCTCACCCCTCCACTTT.